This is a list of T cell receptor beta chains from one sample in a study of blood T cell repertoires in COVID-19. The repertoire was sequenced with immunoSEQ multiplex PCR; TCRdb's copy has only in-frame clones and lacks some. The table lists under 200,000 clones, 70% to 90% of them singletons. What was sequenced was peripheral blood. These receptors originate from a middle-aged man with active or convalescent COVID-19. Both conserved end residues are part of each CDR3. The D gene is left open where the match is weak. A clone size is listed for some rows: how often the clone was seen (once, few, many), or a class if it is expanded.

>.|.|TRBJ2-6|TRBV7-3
CASSSSAGANVLTF
TGTGCCAGCAGCTCCTCGGCTGGGGCCAACGTCCTGACTTTC
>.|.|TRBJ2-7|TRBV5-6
CASSLGPTTYEQYF
TGTGCCAGCAGCTTGGGGCCCACTACCTACGAGCAGTACTTC
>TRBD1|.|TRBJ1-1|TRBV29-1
CSGGQGAEAFF
TGCAGCGGGGGACAGGGGGCTGAAGCTTTCTTT
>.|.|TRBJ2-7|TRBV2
CASTGTPTYEQYF
TGTGCCAGCACGGGGACACCTACCTACGAGCAGTACTTC
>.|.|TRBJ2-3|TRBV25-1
CASSEYSTGIIDTQYF
TGTGCCAGCAGTGAATATTCAACAGGGATAATAGATACGCAGTATTTT
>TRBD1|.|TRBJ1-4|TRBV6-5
CASSRDRGREKLFF
TGTGCCAGCAGCCGGGACAGGGGGCGGGAAAAACTGTTTTTT
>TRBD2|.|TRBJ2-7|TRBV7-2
CASSLGGAYYEQYF
TGTGCCAGCAGCTTGGGAGGGGCGTACTACGAGCAGTACTTC
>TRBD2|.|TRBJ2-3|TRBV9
CASSVDRASGGAKFTDTQYF
TGTGCCAGCAGCGTAGATCGTGCTAGCGGGGGAGCAAAATTCACAGATACGCAGTATTTT
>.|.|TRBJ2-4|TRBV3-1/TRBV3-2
CASSQEYAMGGKNIQYF
TGTGCCAGCAGCCAAGAATACGCTATGGGAGGCAAAAACATTCAGTACTTC
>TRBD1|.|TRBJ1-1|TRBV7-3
CASSVSGTGHLEAFF
TGTGCCAGCAGCGTATCCGGGACAGGGCATCTTGAAGCTTTCTTT
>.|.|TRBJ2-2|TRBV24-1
CATSDSGLLTGELFF
TGTGCCACCAGTGATTCGGGACTTCTGACCGGGGAGCTGTTTTTT
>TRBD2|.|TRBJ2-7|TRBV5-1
CASKLAESYEQYF
TGCGCCAGCAAGCTAGCGGAGTCCTACGAGCAGTACTTC
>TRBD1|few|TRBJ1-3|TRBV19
CASTPGQGHGNTIYF
TGTGCCAGTACCCCGGGACAGGGGCATGGAAACACCATATATTTT
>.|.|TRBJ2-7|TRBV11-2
CASSFREIYHEQYF
TGTGCCAGCAGCTTCCGGGAGATTTACCACGAGCAGTACTTC
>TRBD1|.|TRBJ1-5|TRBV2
CASSVSTGHNQPQHF
TGTGCCAGCAGTGTTTCGACAGGGCACAATCAGCCCCAGCATTTT
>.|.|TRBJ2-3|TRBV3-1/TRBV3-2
CASSQRGSDTQYF
TGTGCCAGCAGCCAACGGGGGTCCGATACGCAGTATTTT
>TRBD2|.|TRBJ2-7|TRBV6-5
CASRPRGDAYEQYF
TGTGCCAGCAGGCCGCGGGGGGATGCCTACGAGCAGTACTTC
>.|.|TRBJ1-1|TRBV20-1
CSASQNTEAFF
TGCAGTGCTAGTCAGAACACTGAAGCTTTCTTT
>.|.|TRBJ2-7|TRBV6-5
CASRGSGEQYF
TGTGCCAGCCGGGGATCAGGAGAGCAGTACTTC
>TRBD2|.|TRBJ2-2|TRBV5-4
CASSRTSANTGELFF
TGTGCCAGCAGCCGGACTAGCGCTAACACCGGGGAGCTGTTTTTT
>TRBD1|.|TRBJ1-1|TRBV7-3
CASSANGQGNTEAFF
TGTGCCAGCAGCGCTAACGGACAGGGGAACACTGAAGCTTTCTTT
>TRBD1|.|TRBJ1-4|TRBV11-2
CASSQTGWFAPDGEKLFF
TGTGCCAGCAGCCAGACAGGGTGGTTTGCCCCGGATGGTGAAAAACTGTTTTTT
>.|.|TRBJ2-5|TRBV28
CASSSAGPGGETQYF
TGTGCCAGCAGTTCCGCCGGCCCGGGTGGAGAGACCCAGTACTTC
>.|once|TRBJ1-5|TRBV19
CASSMTGAPPQHF
TGTGCCAGTAGTATGACAGGCGCTCCGCCCCAGCATTTT
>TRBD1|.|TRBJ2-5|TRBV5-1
CASSPGGTGEVETQYF
TGCGCCAGCAGCCCGGGTGGGACAGGGGAAGTGGAGACCCAGTACTTC
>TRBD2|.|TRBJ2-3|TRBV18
CASQQVAGVTDTQYF
TGTGCCAGCCAACAAGTAGCGGGGGTCACAGATACGCAGTATTTT
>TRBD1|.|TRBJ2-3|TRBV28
CASSETRMGTVFSTQYF
TGTGCCAGCAGTGAAACCAGGATGGGGACAGTATTTTCTACGCAGTATTTT
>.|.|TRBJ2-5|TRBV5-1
CASSFRYPGLQETQYF
TGCGCCAGCAGCTTTCGGTATCCGGGACTCCAAGAGACCCAGTACTTC
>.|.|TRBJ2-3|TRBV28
CASGDNSDTQYF
TGTGCCAGTGGAGATAACTCAGATACGCAGTATTTT
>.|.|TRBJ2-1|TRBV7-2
CASSFFRGEQFF
TGTGCCAGCAGTTTTTTTAGGGGGGAGCAGTTCTTC
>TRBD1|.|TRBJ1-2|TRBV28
CASSLEQGTYGYTF
TGTGCCAGCAGTTTAGAACAGGGGACCTATGGCTACACCTTC
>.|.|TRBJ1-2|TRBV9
CASSPADSLYGYTF
TGTGCCAGCAGCCCCGCGGACAGCCTCTATGGCTACACCTTC
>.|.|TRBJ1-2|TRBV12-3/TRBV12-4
CASGSLYGYTF
TGTGCCAGCGGGAGCCTCTATGGCTACACCTTC
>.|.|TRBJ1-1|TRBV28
CASTPRRTLGTEAFF
TGTGCCAGCACCCCAAGGAGGACTTTAGGGACTGAAGCTTTCTTT
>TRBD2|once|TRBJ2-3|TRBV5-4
CASSPRTSGRVTDTQYF
TGTGCCAGCAGCCCTCGGACTAGCGGGAGGGTAACAGATACGCAGTATTTT
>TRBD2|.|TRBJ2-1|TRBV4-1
CASSLTGGGAYNEQFF
TGCGCCAGCAGCCTGACTGGCGGGGGGGCTTACAATGAGCAGTTCTTC
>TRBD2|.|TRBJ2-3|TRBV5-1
CASSLTSGSSTDTQYF
TGCGCCAGCAGCTTGACTAGCGGGTCTAGCACAGATACGCAGTATTTT
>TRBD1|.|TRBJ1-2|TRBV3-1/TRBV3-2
CASSLSRGLEYGYTF
TGTGCCAGCAGCCTGAGCAGGGGGCTCGAGTATGGCTACACCTTC
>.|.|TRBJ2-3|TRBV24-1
CATSDHRVPTDTQYF
TGTGCCACCAGTGATCACAGGGTTCCGACAGATACGCAGTATTTT
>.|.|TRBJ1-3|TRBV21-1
CASSKDRLFGNTIYF
TGTGCCAGCAGCAAGGACAGACTCTTTGGAAACACCATATATTTT
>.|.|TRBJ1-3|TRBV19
CASSIDQAPGNTIYF
TGTGCCAGTAGTATAGATCAGGCACCTGGAAACACCATATATTTT
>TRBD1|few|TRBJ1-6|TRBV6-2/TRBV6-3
CASSTDRGYNSPLHF
TGTGCCAGCAGCACCGACAGGGGGTATAATTCACCCCTCCACTTT